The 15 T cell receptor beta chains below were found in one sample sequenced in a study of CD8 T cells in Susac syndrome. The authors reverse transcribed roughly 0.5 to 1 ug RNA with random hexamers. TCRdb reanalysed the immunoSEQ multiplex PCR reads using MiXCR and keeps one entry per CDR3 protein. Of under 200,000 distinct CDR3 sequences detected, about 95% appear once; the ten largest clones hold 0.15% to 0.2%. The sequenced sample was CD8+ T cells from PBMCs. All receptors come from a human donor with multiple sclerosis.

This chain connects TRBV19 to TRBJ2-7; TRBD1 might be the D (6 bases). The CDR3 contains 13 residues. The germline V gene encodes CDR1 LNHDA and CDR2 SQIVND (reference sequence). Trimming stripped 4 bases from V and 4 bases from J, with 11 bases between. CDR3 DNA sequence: TGTGCCAGTAGTACCCTGACAGGATACGAGCAGTACTTC. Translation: CASSTLTGYEQYF.

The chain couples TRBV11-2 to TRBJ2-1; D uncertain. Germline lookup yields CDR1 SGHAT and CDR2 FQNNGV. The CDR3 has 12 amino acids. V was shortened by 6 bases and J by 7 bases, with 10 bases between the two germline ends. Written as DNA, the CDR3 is TGTGCCAGCAGGACCGAAACTAATGAGCAGTTCTTC. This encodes CASRTETNEQFF.

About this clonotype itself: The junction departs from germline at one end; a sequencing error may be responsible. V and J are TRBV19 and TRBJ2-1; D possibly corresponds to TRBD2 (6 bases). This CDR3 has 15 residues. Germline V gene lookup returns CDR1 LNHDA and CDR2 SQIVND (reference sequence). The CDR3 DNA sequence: TGTGCCAGTAGCATAGCGGCCTACTCCTACAATGAGCAGTTCTTC. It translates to CASSIAAYSYNEQFF.

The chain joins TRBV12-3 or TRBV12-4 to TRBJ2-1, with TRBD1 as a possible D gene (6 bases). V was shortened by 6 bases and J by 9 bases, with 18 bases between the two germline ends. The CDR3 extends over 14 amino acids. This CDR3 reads CASSLTGNSGEQFF. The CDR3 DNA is TGTGCCAGCAGCCTTACAGGGAACAGTGGTGAGCAGTTCTTC.

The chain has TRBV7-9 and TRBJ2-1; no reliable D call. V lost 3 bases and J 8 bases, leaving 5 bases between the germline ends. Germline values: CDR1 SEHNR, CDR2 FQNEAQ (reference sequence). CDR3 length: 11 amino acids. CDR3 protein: CASSLVDEQFF. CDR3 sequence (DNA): TGTGCCAGCAGCTTGGTTGATGAGCAGTTCTTC.

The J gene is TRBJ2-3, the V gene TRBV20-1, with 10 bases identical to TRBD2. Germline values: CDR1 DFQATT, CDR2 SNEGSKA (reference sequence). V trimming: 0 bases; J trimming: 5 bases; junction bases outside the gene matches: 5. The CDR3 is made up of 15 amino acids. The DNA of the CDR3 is TGCAGTGCTAGAGATTGGGGACTAGCGAGAGATACGCAGTATTTT. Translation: CSARDWGLARDTQYF.

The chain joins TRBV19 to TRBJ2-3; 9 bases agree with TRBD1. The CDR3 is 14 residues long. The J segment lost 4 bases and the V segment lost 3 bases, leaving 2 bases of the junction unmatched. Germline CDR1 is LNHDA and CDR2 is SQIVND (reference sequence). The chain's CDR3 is CASSITGGPDTQYF. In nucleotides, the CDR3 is TGTGCCAGTAGTATTACAGGGGGCCCAGATACGCAGTATTTT.

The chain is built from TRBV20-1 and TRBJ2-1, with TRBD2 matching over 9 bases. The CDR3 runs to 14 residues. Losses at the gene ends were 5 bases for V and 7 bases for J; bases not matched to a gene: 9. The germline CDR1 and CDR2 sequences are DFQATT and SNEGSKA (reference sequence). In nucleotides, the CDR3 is TGCAGTGCTCAGTCACCTAGCGGGGAAAATGAGCAGTTCTTC. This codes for CSAQSPSGENEQFF.

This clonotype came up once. The CDR3 DNA is TGTGCCAGCAGCGCGGACAGGGACCATGAGCAGTTCTTC. Its translation: CASSADRDHEQFF. V is TRBV5-6 and J is TRBJ2-1, with 8 bases fitting TRBD1. The CDR3 consists of 13 residues. Germline V CDR1 and CDR2: SGHDT, YYEEEE. V was clipped by 4 bases and J by 8 bases; unmatched bases: 5.

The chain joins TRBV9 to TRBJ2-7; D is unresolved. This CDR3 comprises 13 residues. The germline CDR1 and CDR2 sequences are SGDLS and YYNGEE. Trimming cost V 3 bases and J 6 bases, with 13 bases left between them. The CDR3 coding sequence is TGTGCCAGCAGCGCACGGACCAGTGGCGAGCAGTACTTC. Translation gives CASSARTSGEQYF.

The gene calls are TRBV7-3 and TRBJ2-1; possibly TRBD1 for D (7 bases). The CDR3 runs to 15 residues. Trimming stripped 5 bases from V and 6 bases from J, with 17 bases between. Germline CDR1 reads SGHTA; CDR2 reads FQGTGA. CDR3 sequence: CASSQTGTQGNEQFF. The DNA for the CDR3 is TGTGCCAGCAGCCAGACAGGGACTCAGGGCAATGAGCAGTTCTTC.

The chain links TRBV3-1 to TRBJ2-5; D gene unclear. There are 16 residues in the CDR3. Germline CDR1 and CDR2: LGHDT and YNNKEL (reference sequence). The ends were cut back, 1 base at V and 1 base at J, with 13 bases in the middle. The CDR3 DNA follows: TGTGCCAGCAGCCAAGTTTTTGATGGGTTCCAAGAGACCCAGTACTTC. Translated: CASSQVFDGFQETQYF.

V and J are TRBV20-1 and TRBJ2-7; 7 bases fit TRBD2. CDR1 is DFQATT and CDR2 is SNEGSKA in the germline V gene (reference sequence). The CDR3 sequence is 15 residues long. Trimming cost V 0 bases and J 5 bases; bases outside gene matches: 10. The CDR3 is CSARDHGGTTNEQYF. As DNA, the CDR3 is TGCAGTGCTAGAGATCACGGCGGGACTACTAACGAGCAGTACTTC.

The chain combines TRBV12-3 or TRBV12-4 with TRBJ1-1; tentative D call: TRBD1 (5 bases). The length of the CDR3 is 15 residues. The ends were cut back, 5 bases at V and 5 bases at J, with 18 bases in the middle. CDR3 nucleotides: TGTGCCAGCAGTAGAACCGGGGCCCCGAGAACTGAAGCTTTCTTT. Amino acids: CASSRTGAPRTEAFF.

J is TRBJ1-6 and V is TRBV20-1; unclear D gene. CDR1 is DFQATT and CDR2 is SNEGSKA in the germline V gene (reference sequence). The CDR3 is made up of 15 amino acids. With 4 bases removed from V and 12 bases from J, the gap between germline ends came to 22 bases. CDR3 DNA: TGCAGTGCTATCCCAGTAGCAGGTTGGGAGGAACCCCTCCACTTT. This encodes CSAIPVAGWEEPLHF.